Listed below are T cell receptor beta chains from one sample, sequenced in a study of cytomegalovirus exposure and HLA in healthy donors. Profiling relied on immunoSEQ multiplex PCR, and the TCRdb table lists in-frame clones only, not all of them. The sample yields about 50,000 clones, 90% to 95% seen once. The sample was PBMCs. Receptors originate from a woman under 30 in good health and CMV-seropositive. Each CDR3 is given with its conserved first and last residue. Fields, in order: V gene, clone size, J gene, D gene, CDR3 DNA, CDR3 protein. The D gene is left open where the match is weak. Clone size appears in some rows only: once, few, many, or a class for an expanded clone.

v_gene: TRBV19
abundance: -
j_gene: TRBJ2-1
d_gene: -
CDR3nt: TGTGCCAGTAGTCCGGAGGACGCTTATGAGCAGTTCTTC
CDR3aa: CASSPEDAYEQFF

v_gene: TRBV5-4
abundance: -
j_gene: TRBJ2-7
d_gene: -
CDR3nt: TGTGCCAGCAGCTTGCTAGCAGGCGAGCAGTACTTC
CDR3aa: CASSLLAGEQYF

v_gene: TRBV19
abundance: -
j_gene: TRBJ2-5
d_gene: -
CDR3nt: TGTGCCAGTAGTTCCCTAAGGGATGAGGGCCACCAAGAGACCCAGTACTTC
CDR3aa: CASSSLRDEGHQETQYF

v_gene: TRBV7-2
abundance: -
j_gene: TRBJ1-2
d_gene: -
CDR3nt: TGTGCCAGCAGCTTAGGGACAAACTATGGCTACACCTTC
CDR3aa: CASSLGTNYGYTF

v_gene: TRBV29-1
abundance: -
j_gene: TRBJ2-3
d_gene: TRBD2
CDR3nt: TGCAGCGTTGTTGCGGGGGGTAACGGAGATACGCAGTATTTT
CDR3aa: CSVVAGGNGDTQYF

v_gene: TRBV25-1
abundance: -
j_gene: TRBJ1-2
d_gene: TRBD1
CDR3nt: TGTGCCAGCAGTGACAGGGGGCAGGGTGGCTACACCTTC
CDR3aa: CASSDRGQGGYTF

v_gene: TRBV15
abundance: -
j_gene: TRBJ1-5
d_gene: -
CDR3nt: TGTGCCACCAGCAGAGACCATAGCAATCAGCCCCAGCATTTT
CDR3aa: CATSRDHSNQPQHF

v_gene: TRBV7-2
abundance: -
j_gene: TRBJ2-7
d_gene: TRBD1
CDR3nt: TGTGCCAGCAGATCCACGGACAGGGGATCGCCCTACGAGCAGTACTTC
CDR3aa: CASRSTDRGSPYEQYF

v_gene: TRBV27
abundance: -
j_gene: TRBJ2-3
d_gene: TRBD2
CDR3nt: TGTGCCAGCAGTTTAACGGCGGGGGGCCACACAGATACGCAGTATTTT
CDR3aa: CASSLTAGGHTDTQYF

v_gene: TRBV6-1
abundance: -
j_gene: TRBJ1-2
d_gene: -
CDR3nt: TGTGCCAGCAGTGAGGGGGCAGGGTATGGCTACACCTTC
CDR3aa: CASSEGAGYGYTF

v_gene: TRBV5-8
abundance: many
j_gene: TRBJ2-7
d_gene: TRBD2
CDR3nt: TGTGCCAGCAGCTTGGCGGGGGGGACCTCCTACGAGCAGTACTTC
CDR3aa: CASSLAGGTSYEQYF

v_gene: TRBV27
abundance: -
j_gene: TRBJ2-3
d_gene: TRBD2
CDR3nt: TGTGCCAGCAGTTCTGGTGGGGGGGGGAGCACAGATACGCAGTATTTT
CDR3aa: CASSSGGGGSTDTQYF

v_gene: TRBV7-2
abundance: -
j_gene: TRBJ2-5
d_gene: TRBD2
CDR3nt: TGTGCCAGCAGCAGGGGACTAGCGGGGGGTGGGACCCAGTACTTC
CDR3aa: CASSRGLAGGGTQYF

v_gene: TRBV6-1
abundance: -
j_gene: TRBJ2-7
d_gene: -
CDR3nt: TGTGCCAGCAGTGAAGCTATCTCCTCCTACGAGCAGTACTTC
CDR3aa: CASSEAISSYEQYF

v_gene: TRBV19
abundance: -
j_gene: TRBJ2-7
d_gene: TRBD1
CDR3nt: TGTGCCAGTAGTATCGGGACAGGGGGATCCTACGAGCAGTACTTC
CDR3aa: CASSIGTGGSYEQYF

v_gene: TRBV7-2
abundance: -
j_gene: TRBJ2-2
d_gene: TRBD2
CDR3nt: TGTGCCAGCAGCTTAAAGACTAGCGGGGGACTGAACACCGGGGAGCTGTTTTTT
CDR3aa: CASSLKTSGGLNTGELFF

v_gene: TRBV5-4
abundance: -
j_gene: TRBJ2-4
d_gene: -
CDR3nt: TGTGCCAGCAGTGCATTCGGAGCCAAAAACATTCAGTACTTC
CDR3aa: CASSAFGAKNIQYF

v_gene: TRBV2
abundance: -
j_gene: TRBJ1-6
d_gene: -
CDR3nt: TGTGCCAGCAGGGGAGAGGCGTCCTATAATTCACCCCTCCACTTT
CDR3aa: CASRGEASYNSPLHF

v_gene: TRBV7-8
abundance: -
j_gene: TRBJ1-4
d_gene: TRBD1
CDR3nt: TGTGCCAGCAGCTCCAACAGGGGTGGGGGTGAAAAACTGTTTTTT
CDR3aa: CASSSNRGGGEKLFF

v_gene: TRBV9
abundance: -
j_gene: TRBJ2-1
d_gene: TRBD1
CDR3nt: TGTGCCAGCAGCAACTACAGGGGTCCCTATAGCTCCTACAATGAGCAGTTCTTC
CDR3aa: CASSNYRGPYSSYNEQFF